A single sample is the source of the 21 T cell receptor beta chains below, sequenced in a study of blood T cell repertoires in COVID-19. Generated by immunoSEQ multiplex PCR, the TCRdb table keeps only in-frame clones and is missing some. Seen here are fewer than 70,000 clones, 75% to 90% observed once, and the top ten hold 3% to 3.5%. Material: peripheral blood. These receptors all stem from a human donor in a cohort sampled during active COVID-19.

The CDR3 sequence: CATTDRRNYGYTF. CDR3 in DNA: TGTGCCACCACGGACAGGCGAAACTATGGCTACACCTTC. The chain links TRBV14 to TRBJ1-2, with 7 bases matching TRBD1. The CDR3 is 13 amino acids. With 10 bases clipped from V and 2 bases from J, the junction kept 7 bases outside the gene matches. Germline V gives CDR1 SGHDN, CDR2 FVKESK. The variable domain in full, with the rest retrieved from reference TRBV14 and TRBJ1-2, is EAGVTQFPSHSVIEKGQTVTLRCDPISGHDNLYWYRRVMGKEIKFLLHFVKESKQDESGMPNNRFLAERTGGTYSTLKVQPAELEDSGVYFCATTDRRNYGYTFGSGTRLTVV.

The CDR3 protein is CASPKWWKGGHEQYF. CDR3 in DNA: TGTGCCAGCCCAAAATGGTGGAAGGGAGGCCACGAGCAGTACTTC. V is TRBV19 and J is TRBJ2-7, with a tentative D call TRBD2 (6 bases). V was trimmed by 9 bases and J by 5 bases, leaving 23 bases between them. There are 15 residues in the CDR3. CDR1 and CDR2 (germline): LNHDA, SQIVND (reference sequence).

The chain combines TRBV10-3 with TRBJ1-1; the D gene is possibly TRBD1 (5 bases). The CDR3 loop spans 14 amino acids. V was pared by 3 bases and J by 4 bases, with 12 bases between. The germline CDR1 and CDR2 sequences are ENHRY and SYGVKD. CDR3 sequence (DNA): TGTGCCATCAGTGATAGGGCAGGGTTCACTGAAGCTTTCTTT. It codes for CAISDRAGFTEAFF.

J is TRBJ2-7 and V is TRBV15, with a possible D match to TRBD2 (6 bases). From germline, CDR1 is LNHNV and CDR2 YYDKDF (reference sequence). Trimming pared 3 bases from V and 2 bases from J, leaving 14 bases between. The CDR3 contains 15 residues. The CDR3 protein is CATSRDPGVTYEQYF. The CDR3 nucleotides read TGTGCCACCAGCAGGGACCCGGGGGTGACCTACGAGCAGTACTTC.

CDR3 coding DNA: TGTGCCAGCAGCGCCGGACAGGGGCCCGCCTACGAGCAGTACTTC. This sequence encodes CASSAGQGPAYEQYF. This chain joins TRBV9 and TRBJ2-7; 9 nucleotides align to TRBD1. This CDR3 contains 15 residues. V shed 3 bases, J shed 2 bases, and the junction held 6 bases outside the gene matches. Per the germline V gene, CDR1 is SGDLS and CDR2 is YYNGEE.

V and J are TRBV7-8 and TRBJ1-1, with unresolved D. Germline CDR1 is SGHVS and CDR2 is FQNEAQ. Trimming left V 4 bases short and J 8 bases short, with 17 bases between. This CDR3 spans 14 amino acids. DNA for the CDR3: TGTGCCAGCAGCTCCCCCTTGGGCAGCCGCGAAGCTTTCTTT. This gives the protein CASSSPLGSREAFF.

This chain joins TRBV5-5 and TRBJ1-4, with 9 bases identical to TRBD1. J gave up 11 bases and V 0 bases, and 5 bases lay outside the gene matches. The CDR3 has 14 amino acids. CDR1 and CDR2 from the germline V gene are SGHKS and YYEKEE (reference sequence). In nucleotides, the CDR3 is TGTGCCAGCAGCTTGGGGACAGGGGCACAGAAACTGTTTTTT. Translating it yields CASSLGTGAQKLFF.

J is TRBJ2-5 and V is TRBV7-7; 8 bases are a match to TRBD1. The CDR3 consists of 14 residues. Trimming took 5 bases from V and 0 from J; bases not matched to a gene: 2. Germline V lookup: CDR1 SSHAT, CDR2 FNYEAQ (reference sequence). The CDR3 is CASSRDRNQETQYF. The CDR3 DNA sequence: TGTGCCAGCAGCCGGGACAGGAACCAAGAGACCCAGTACTTC.

The chain carries TRBV3-1 (or the pseudogene TRBV3-2) and TRBJ2-6, with 7 bases matching TRBD1. Trimming took 1 base from V and 1 from J; bases not matched to a gene: 7. CDR1 LGHDT and CDR2 YNNKEL come from the germline V gene (reference sequence). The CDR3 has 18 residues. Here the CDR3 reads CASSQVRQGRSGANVLTF. The CDR3 DNA reads TGTGCCAGCAGCCAAGTGAGACAGGGACGGTCTGGGGCCAACGTCCTGACTTTC.

V and J are TRBV6-6 and TRBJ1-3; 9 bases align to TRBD1. Unmatched junction bases numbered 12, after V lost 5 bases and J lost 4 bases. CDR1 MNHNY and CDR2 SVGAGI come from the germline V gene (reference sequence). The CDR3 totals 17 residues. DNA for the CDR3: TGTGCCAGCAGTCTATCCGGGACAGGGACGCGGGGAAACACCATATATTTT. It specifies CASSLSGTGTRGNTIYF.

The chain couples TRBV6-1 to TRBJ2-7; possible D gene TRBD2, 6 bases. With 4 bases removed from V and 0 bases from J, the gap between germline ends came to 25 bases. CDR3 length: 19 residues. CDR1 is MNHNS, CDR2 SASEGT, per germline. CDR3 in amino acids: CASSAYLRDFSTRSYEQYF. In nucleotides, the CDR3 is TGTGCCAGCAGTGCCTACCTACGGGACTTTTCTACTCGCTCCTACGAGCAGTACTTC.

This chain uses TRBV25-1 with TRBJ2-2, with a tentative D call TRBD1 (6 bases). The V and J ends lost 3 bases and 7 bases respectively, with 18 bases between them. The CDR3 loop spans 16 amino acids. Germline V gene lookup returns CDR1 MGHDK and CDR2 SYGVNS. The CDR3 DNA reads TGTGCCAGCAGTGAGAGGGCAGGTGAGGGACACGGGGAGCTGTTTTTT. Translation gives CASSERAGEGHGELFF.

J is TRBJ2-5 and V is TRBV7-2; TRBD2 aligns across 7 bases. The CDR3 has 14 amino acids. With V trimmed by 3 bases and J by 5 bases, 6 bases remained unmatched. Germline CDR1 is SGHTA and CDR2 is FQGNSA. CDR3 protein: CASSLSGAGETQYF. DNA of the CDR3: TGTGCCAGCAGCTTGAGCGGGGCGGGGGAGACCCAGTACTTC.

The chain joins TRBV5-1 to TRBJ2-5; TRBD1 agrees at 7 bases. Looked up from germline, CDR1 is SGHRS and CDR2 is YFSETQ. V shed 4 bases, J shed 5 bases, and the junction held 8 bases outside the gene matches. The CDR3 contains 14 residues. The CDR3 region is CASSLRQGQETQYF. CDR3 nucleotide sequence: TGCGCCAGCAGCCTTAGACAGGGACAGGAGACCCAGTACTTC.

The chain combines TRBV7-2 with TRBJ2-1; 13 bases line up with TRBD2. Germline V lookup: CDR1 SGHTA, CDR2 FQGNSA. The CDR3 consists of 16 residues. Trimming took 8 bases from V and 9 from J; bases not matched to a gene: 13. This CDR3 reads CASVSGVLAGGGEQFF. CDR3 in DNA: TGTGCCAGCGTTAGTGGGGTACTAGCGGGAGGGGGTGAGCAGTTCTTC.

V and J are TRBV6-6 and TRBJ2-4; 9 bases align to TRBD2. Per germline, CDR1 MNHNY and CDR2 SVGAGI (reference sequence). The CDR3 runs to 15 residues. Trimming cost V 6 bases and J 6 bases; bases outside gene matches: 9. CDR3 nucleotide sequence: TGTGCCAGCAGACACCAACTAGCGGGTCTAAACATTCAGTACTTC. Protein: CASRHQLAGLNIQYF.

The rearrangement joins TRBV7-8 to TRBJ2-2, with TRBD1 matching 11 bases. V dropped 5 bases and J dropped 6; count of bases not matched to a gene: 14. The CDR3 length is 18 residues. Germline-derived CDR1 and CDR2 are SGHVS and FQNEAQ. In DNA form, the CDR3 reads TGTGCCAGCAGCGAACCCGGGACAGGGGGTCGGAGCGCCGGGGAGCTGTTTTTT. It codes for CASSEPGTGGRSAGELFF.

The chain carries TRBV5-4 and TRBJ2-7; possible D gene TRBD2, 6 bases. The CDR3 sequence is 14 residues long. The V end lost 4 bases, the J end lost 0 bases, and 11 bases lay between the germline ends. Germline CDR1 and CDR2: SGHNT and YYREEE (reference sequence). CDR3 coding DNA: TGTGCCAGCAGCACAGGAGGGTACTCCTACGAGCAGTACTTC. This gives the protein CASSTGGYSYEQYF.

V and J are TRBV18 and TRBJ1-4; TRBD1 agrees at 8 bases. Germline values: CDR1 KGHSH, CDR2 LQKENI. CDR3 length: 15 residues. With 6 bases clipped from V and 6 bases from J, the junction kept 9 bases outside the gene matches. In DNA, the CDR3 is TGTGCCAGCTCCTACCGCAGGGGGCATTATGAAAAACTGTTTTTT. Amino acids: CASSYRRGHYEKLFF.

The V call is TRBV7-2, the J call TRBJ2-2; 8 bases line up with TRBD2. V lost 2 bases, J lost 5 bases, and 7 bases stayed unmatched. This CDR3 contains 16 residues. CDR1 is SGHTA and CDR2 is FQGNSA in the germline V gene. This CDR3 reads CASSLNGRAATGELFF. Here the CDR3 DNA reads TGTGCCAGCAGCTTAAACGGGAGGGCCGCTACCGGGGAGCTGTTTTTT.

The genes are TRBV5-1 and TRBJ2-2, with a tentative D call TRBD2 (5 bases). Trimming removed 1 base at V and 0 bases at J, with 10 bases between. Germline V CDR1 and CDR2: SGHRS, YFSETQ. CDR3 length: 16 amino acids. CDR3 DNA: TGCGCCAGCAGCTTGAGCGGAAATGCGAACACCGGGGAGCTGTTTTTT. As protein: CASSLSGNANTGELFF.